These 31 T cell receptor beta chains were all obtained from the same sample, sequenced in a study of metastatic and nonmetastatic thyroid tumors. Using MiXCR, TCRdb reanalyzed the PCR reads. The repertoire holds more than 40,000 clones, with 16% as singletons. All patients were treatment-naive before thyroid surgery. The sample taken for sequencing was blood. These receptors were taken from a female donor with papillary thyroid cancer or a benign thyroid nodule (not recorded which). Some clones in this sample may be carry-over from other donors' samples.

Ten or more counts support this clone. The chain combines TRBV15 with TRBJ2-3, with D uncertain. The CDR3 loop spans 15 amino acids. From germline, CDR1 is LNHNV and CDR2 YYDKDF (reference sequence). V was cut by 0 bases and J by 2 bases, with 9 bases left in between. Here the CDR3 DNA reads TGTGCCACCAGCAGAGATATCCGGGTCACAGATACGCAGTATTTT. The encoded protein is CATSRDIRVTDTQYF.

This clone was seen at least ten times. The chain is built from TRBV6-1 and TRBJ1-4, with D hard to call. The germline V gene encodes CDR1 MNHNS and CDR2 SASEGT. The CDR3 runs to 13 residues. V dropped 6 bases and J dropped 2 bases, with 7 bases sitting between them. The DNA of the CDR3 is TGTGCCAGCAGAGTACAGACTAATGAAAAACTGTTTTTT. It yields the protein CASRVQTNEKLFF.

Regarding this clone: It may be a read error: a sequence one base away is much more abundant. This chain connects TRBV10-2 to TRBJ1-1; D is unclear. The germline CDR1 and CDR2 sequences are WSHSY and SAAADI. The CDR3 length is 14 residues. This CDR3 reads CVSIPGILNTEAFF. The CDR3 DNA reads as TGCGTCAGCATCCCCGGCATCTTGAACACTGAAGCTTTCTTT.

This chain joins TRBV27 and TRBJ1-5, with D possibly being TRBD1 (5 bases). CDR1 MNHEY and CDR2 SMNVEV come from the germline V gene (reference sequence). The V and J ends lost 3 bases and 7 bases respectively, with 10 bases between them. The CDR3 has 13 amino acids. DNA of the CDR3: TGTGCCAGCAGTTTCGTGGGGGAACAGCCCCAGCATTTT. Its translation: CASSFVGEQPQHF.

Points on this clone: This could be a read error, since a much larger clone is one nucleotide away. This specimen includes other DNA sequences encoding the same CDR3. The rearrangement links TRBV30 to TRBJ2-2, with D unclear. The CDR3 loop spans 13 amino acids. Germline lookup yields CDR1 GTSNPN and CDR2 SVGIG (reference sequence). V was shortened by 4 bases and J by 7 bases, with 13 bases between the two germline ends. Written as DNA, the CDR3 is TGTGCCTGGACCAAATGGGGTGGCGGGGAGCTGTTTTTT. Translation gives CAWTKWGGGELFF.

This clone was seen repeatedly, ten times or more. The chain is built from TRBV19 and TRBJ2-5, with D possibly TRBD2 on 6 matching bases. With 6 bases removed from V and 2 bases from J, the gap between germline ends came to 10 bases. The germline gives CDR1 LNHDA, CDR2 SQIVND (reference sequence). CDR3 length: 13 amino acids. The CDR3 DNA reads TGTGCCAGTAGGGCCCGGGGGCAAGAGACCCAGTACTTC. It yields the protein CASRARGQETQYF. The variable domain in full, with the rest retrieved from reference TRBV19 and TRBJ2-5, is DGGITQSPKYLFRKEGQNVTLSCEQNLNHDAMYWYRQDPGQGLRLIYYSQIVNDFQKGDIAEGYSVSREKKESFPLTVTSAQKNPTAFYLCASRARGQETQYFGPGTRLLVL.

This clone has just a few counts. This rearrangement joins TRBV12-3 or TRBV12-4 to TRBJ2-1; 8 bases are shared with TRBD2. The CDR3 is 17 amino acids. J lost 3 bases, V lost 6 bases, and 13 bases had no gene match. The CDR3 sequence is CASSPGVGLADYNEQFF. CDR3 nucleotides: TGTGCCAGCAGCCCAGGGGTAGGACTAGCTGACTACAATGAGCAGTTCTTC.

This clone was recorded many times. CDR3 sequence (DNA): TGTGCCAGCAGCTTTAGTGCAGATACGCAGTATTTT. This translates into CASSFSADTQYF. V usage is TRBV7-6 and J usage is TRBJ2-3; D not certain. CDR1 and CDR2 (germline): SGHVS, FNYEAQ. CDR3 size: 12 residues. V was cut by 3 bases and J by 4 bases, with 5 bases left in between.

For this clone: A much larger clone is a single base away; this may be a read error. J is TRBJ2-7 and V is TRBV2, with D uncertain. The V gene's germline CDR1 is SNHLY and CDR2 FYNNEI. Trimming left V 4 bases short and J 3 bases short, with 4 bases between. CDR3 length: 11 amino acids. The CDR3 DNA reads as TGTGCCAGCAGTGGAAACTACGAGCAGTACTTC. It yields the protein CASSGNYEQYF.

The sample holds many counts of this clone. The identical CDR3 is also encoded by other nucleotide sequences in the sample. V usage is TRBV20-1 and J usage is TRBJ1-5; D possibly corresponds to TRBD1 (5 bases). The CDR3 sequence is 12 residues long. Germline assignment: CDR1 DFQATT and CDR2 SNEGSKA (reference sequence). V was pared by 5 bases and J by 4 bases, with 9 bases between. The CDR3 spells CSAVGGNQPQHF. The DNA for the CDR3 is TGCAGTGCTGTGGGGGGGAATCAGCCCCAGCATTTT.

This clone was seen at least ten times. The gene calls are TRBV2 and TRBJ2-5, with 9 bases that match TRBD2. With V trimmed by 6 bases and J by 6 bases, 5 bases remained unmatched. The CDR3 loop spans 13 amino acids. Per the germline V gene, CDR1 is SNHLY and CDR2 is FYNNEI. CDR3 sequence reads: CASRRTSVKTQYF. The CDR3 coding sequence is TGTGCCAGCAGGAGGACTAGCGTAAAGACCCAGTACTTC.

This clone was found many times. The chain combines TRBV27 with TRBJ2-1, with TRBD1 identical over 7 bases. Germline-derived CDR1 and CDR2 are MNHEY and SMNVEV (reference sequence). The CDR3 totals 15 residues. Trimming took 3 bases from V and 6 from J; bases not matched to a gene: 8. CDR3: CASSFRGQVGNEQFF. CDR3 coding DNA: TGTGCCAGCAGTTTTCGAGGACAGGTAGGCAATGAGCAGTTCTTC.

This clone has ten or more counts. The V and J genes are TRBV5-6 and TRBJ2-5, with D possibly being TRBD1 or TRBD2 (6 bases each). The CDR3 contains 17 residues. V shed 0 bases and J shed 6 bases, with 21 bases lying between them. Germline V gene lookup returns CDR1 SGHDT and CDR2 YYEEEE. CDR3 DNA: TGTGCCAGCAGCTTGGGAGGTGGGGGCGGCCTAGCGAAGACCCAGTACTTC. Its translation: CASSLGGGGGLAKTQYF.

This clone was detected many times. The J gene is TRBJ1-2, the V gene TRBV9; D may be TRBD1 (6 bases). Germline V CDR1 and CDR2: SGDLS, YYNGEE. V was cut by 0 bases and J by 7 bases, with 13 bases left in between. This CDR3 comprises 14 residues. The CDR3 region has the DNA TGTGCCAGCAGCGTAGGGTCGGGGGCGTCTGGCTACACCTTC. It codes for CASSVGSGASGYTF. The whole variable domain, filled in from reference TRBV9 and TRBJ1-2, reads DSGVTQTPKHLITATGQRVTLRCSPRSGDLSVYWYQQSLDQGLQFLIQYYNGEERAKGNILERFSAQQFPDLHSELNLSSLELGDSALYFCASSVGSGASGYTFGSGTRLTVV.

Relative to its sample, this clone is medium-sized. V is TRBV6-6 and J is TRBJ1-2; 9 positions agree with TRBD1. The CDR3 sequence is 18 residues long. The J segment lost 0 bases and the V segment lost 4 bases, leaving 12 bases of the junction unmatched. CDR1 is MNHNY and CDR2 is SVGAGI in the germline V gene (reference sequence). The CDR3: CASSLKQGAYKANYGYTF. Here the CDR3 DNA reads TGTGCCAGCAGTTTGAAACAGGGGGCTTACAAGGCTAACTATGGCTACACCTTC.

At least ten counts were recorded for this clone. This chain links TRBV28 with TRBJ2-7; a weak D match, TRBD1 (5 bases). This CDR3 contains 14 residues. Between the trimmed V and J ends, which lost 5 bases and 3 bases, there was a span of 14 bases. From germline, CDR1 is MDHEN and CDR2 SYDVKM. CDR3 region: CASSQGPIDYEQYF. CDR3 DNA sequence: TGTGCCAGCAGTCAGGGTCCGATAGACTACGAGCAGTACTTC.

This clone was picked up a small number of times. The chain has TRBV12-3 or TRBV12-4 and TRBJ1-2; D perhaps matches TRBD1 (5 bases). The V end was cut by 2 bases, the J end by 6 bases, with 16 bases between. The CDR3 is 15 amino acids. The CDR3 region is CASSLRRGNIDGYTF. The DNA of the CDR3 is TGTGCCAGCAGTTTAAGGAGGGGTAATATCGATGGCTACACCTTC.

This clone was recorded a few times. The chain links TRBV28 to TRBJ2-7, with no clear D. V lost 7 bases to trimming and J lost 10 bases, with 20 bases between them. Germline lookup yields CDR1 MDHEN and CDR2 SYDVKM. This CDR3 comprises 13 residues. CDR3 residues: CASTPVSRCDQYF. Written as DNA, the CDR3 is TGTGCCAGCACCCCAGTGTCGCGTTGCGATCAGTACTTC. The full variable domain, in which reference TRBV28 and TRBJ2-7 provide the parts outside the CDR3, is DVKVTQSSRYLVKRTGEKVFLECVQDMDHENMFWYRQDPGLGLRLIYFSYDVKMKEKGDIPEGYSVSREKKERFSLILESASTNQTSMYLCASTPVSRCDQYFGPGTRLTVT.

The rearrangement links TRBV6-1 to TRBJ2-7, with no clear D. V lost 6 bases and J lost 0, with 15 bases in between. The germline CDR1 and CDR2 sequences are MNHNS and SASEGT. CDR3 size: 15 residues. Here the CDR3 reads CASSPRWRGSYEQYF. DNA of the CDR3: TGTGCCAGCAGCCCCCGGTGGCGTGGCTCCTACGAGCAGTACTTC.

At least ten counts were recorded for this clone. This CDR3 is CASSLGQATGELFF. CDR3 DNA: TGCGCCAGCAGCTTGGGACAGGCCACCGGGGAGCTGTTTTTT. The chain joins TRBV5-1 to TRBJ2-2; tentative D call: TRBD1 (6 bases). This CDR3 comprises 14 residues. CDR1 and CDR2 from the germline V gene are SGHRS and YFSETQ. V was trimmed by 0 bases and J by 4 bases, leaving 7 bases between them.

At least ten counts were recorded for this clone. This chain connects TRBV6-1 to TRBJ2-5, with D possibly matching TRBD2 (5 bases). Between the trimmed V and J ends, which lost 2 bases and 5 bases, there was a span of 9 bases. The CDR3 is made up of 13 amino acids. The germline V gene has CDR1 MNHNS and CDR2 SASEGT. In DNA form, the CDR3 reads TGTGCCAGCAGTGAACCCGGGATCGAGACCCAGTACTTC. Encoded protein: CASSEPGIETQYF.

This clone was detected many times. V and J are TRBV2 and TRBJ2-1; 7 bases line up with TRBD2. The CDR3 has 14 amino acids. Trimming removed 8 bases from V and 6 bases from J; junction bases left unmatched: 10. Germline CDR1 reads SNHLY; CDR2 reads FYNNEI. The CDR3, as DNA: TGTGCCAGCTCCCTACTAGCGAATCCCAATGAGCAGTTCTTC. This encodes CASSLLANPNEQFF.

In this sample, this clone turned up many times. The chain has TRBV9 and TRBJ2-5; possibly TRBD2 for D (6 bases). Trimming removed 3 bases from V and 5 bases from J, with 14 bases in between. Germline values: CDR1 SGDLS, CDR2 YYNGEE. This CDR3 has 14 amino acids. The CDR3 here is CASSAFGGRETQYF. The CDR3 nucleotides read TGTGCCAGCAGCGCCTTTGGGGGGAGGGAGACCCAGTACTTC.

Points on this clone: A much larger clonotype is one base distant, so this may be a read error. Other DNA sequences in this sample translate to the same CDR3. The chain uses TRBV5-4 and TRBJ2-2, with TRBD2 matching 7 bases. This CDR3 spans 15 amino acids. V trimming: 6 bases; J trimming: 0 bases; junction bases outside the gene matches: 5. Per germline, CDR1 SGHNT and CDR2 YYREEE (reference sequence). The CDR3 spells CASNPAGANTGELFF. Written as DNA, the CDR3 is TGTGCCAGCAACCCCGCGGGAGCGAACACCGGGGAGCTGTTTTTT.

This clone was seen many times. V usage is TRBV4-1 and J usage is TRBJ1-4, with 9 nucleotides matching TRBD1. V was clipped by 3 bases and J by 6 bases; unmatched bases: 2. The CDR3 contains 14 residues. Germline CDR1 is MGHRA and CDR2 is YSYEKL. The DNA of the CDR3 is TGCGCCAGCAGCCACCGGGACAGGGATGAAAAACTGTTTTTT. Translated: CASSHRDRDEKLFF.

This clone was observed at least ten times. A much more abundant neighbour one base away suggests this may be a read error. The sample carries other DNA sequences with the same CDR3. This rearrangement joins TRBV6-1 to TRBJ2-3; D gene unclear. The CDR3 totals 14 residues. Trimming cost V 8 bases and J 2 bases, with 14 bases left between them. Germline V lookup: CDR1 MNHNS, CDR2 SASEGT. The chain's CDR3 is CASSSQEATDTQYF. CDR3 coding DNA: TGTGCCAGCTCCAGTCAAGAAGCCACAGATACGCAGTATTTT.

This clone is classed as medium-sized (0.01 to 0.1%). The chain joins TRBV28 to TRBJ2-7, with D hard to call. V dropped 9 bases and J dropped 1 base, with 16 bases sitting between them. The CDR3 length is 14 residues. Germline V CDR1 and CDR2: MDHEN, SYDVKM. The CDR3 DNA follows: TGTGCCAGTGGAACTCACCGGCAGTCCTACGAGCAGTACTTC. As protein: CASGTHRQSYEQYF.

Concerning this clone itself: An end of the junction does not agree with germline; a read error may underlie this. The chain recombines TRBV27 with TRBJ2-7; a possible D gene is TRBD2 (5 bases). The germline gives CDR1 MNHEY, CDR2 SMNVEV (reference sequence). The CDR3 contains 14 residues. In DNA, the CDR3 is TGTGCCAGCAGTCCCCGGACTTACTCCTATGAGCAGTACTTC. Its translation is CASSPRTYSYEQYF.

This clone was found a few times. CDR3 DNA: TGTGCCAGCAGTTATGGACGGGGACTCTACGAGCAGTACTTC. Its protein product is CASSYGRGLYEQYF. J is TRBJ2-7 and V is TRBV6-9; D might be TRBD2 (6 bases). Looked up from germline, CDR1 is MNHGY and CDR2 is SVAAGI. The CDR3 has 14 residues. V lost 2 bases to trimming and J lost 3 bases, with 11 bases between them.

This clone was recorded at least ten times. This chain links TRBV10-2 with TRBJ2-1; 8 nucleotides line up with TRBD2. The germline CDR1 and CDR2 sequences are WSHSY and SAAADI. CDR3 length: 13 amino acids. Trimming removed 7 bases from V and 5 bases from J; junction bases left unmatched: 4. The DNA for the CDR3 is TGCGCCAGCAACGGGAGGGCCCACAATGAGCAGTTCTTC. Protein product: CASNGRAHNEQFF.

This clone was seen at least ten times. The genes are TRBV19 and TRBJ2-2, with D tentatively TRBD1 (5 bases). CDR1 is LNHDA and CDR2 is SQIVND in the germline V gene (reference sequence). The CDR3 loop spans 13 amino acids. V was pared by 6 bases and J by 6 bases, with 11 bases between. CDR3 in amino acids: CASSQGEAGELFF. As DNA, the CDR3 is TGTGCCAGTAGCCAGGGCGAGGCCGGGGAGCTGTTTTTT.